This is a list of T cell receptor beta chains from one sample in a study of spatial heterogeneity in lung cancer. TCRdb reprocessed the 5' RACE reads with MiXCR, giving one entry per CDR3 protein. In the table there are around 66,000 distinct CDR3 sequences, under 7.5% of which are singletons. This material consisted of PBMCs, taken at surgery. All receptors come from a female donor with early-stage non-small cell lung cancer. Each CDR3 is given with its conserved first and last residue. D genes are given only for firm matches. Size tells how often a clone was seen (once, few, many) or the class of an expanded clone, and some rows leave it out.

.	few	TRBV9	TRBJ1-1	CASSVGAEQVMNTEAFF	TGTGCCAGCAGCGTAGGCGCAGAACAAGTAATGAACACTGAAGCTTTCTTT
.	.	TRBV12-3/TRBV12-4	TRBJ2-7	CASSAPRPPYEQYF	TGTGCCAGCAGTGCCCCCCGCCCCCCCTACGAGCAGTACTTC
TRBD1	many	TRBV15	TRBJ2-7	CATSGTGDYEQYF	TGTGCCACCAGCGGGACAGGGGACTACGAGCAGTACTTC
TRBD1	few	TRBV7-2	TRBJ2-2	CASPGTELNTGELFF	TGTGCCAGCCCCGGGACAGAGCTAAACACCGGGGAGCTGTTTTTT
.	few	TRBV20-1	TRBJ2-3	CSASSPSGPTDTQYF	TGCAGTGCTAGTTCCCCCAGCGGACCCACAGATACGCAGTATTTT
TRBD2	.	TRBV5-4	TRBJ2-2	CASSSMRSGRENTGELFF	TGTGCCAGCAGCTCAATGAGGAGCGGGAGGGAGAACACCGGGGAGCTGTTTTTT
.	many	TRBV2	TRBJ2-2	CAVHPAPNTGELFF	TGTGCCGTCCACCCGGCCCCGAACACCGGGGAGCTGTTTTTT
TRBD2	few	TRBV7-9	TRBJ2-3	CASAWAGGPGPDTQYF	TGTGCCAGCGCGTGGGCGGGGGGACCGGGCCCAGATACGCAGTATTTT
TRBD2	few	TRBV3-1	TRBJ2-3	CASSAWTSGSTDTQYF	TGTGCCAGCAGCGCATGGACTAGCGGAAGCACAGATACGCAGTATTTT
.	many	TRBV6-5	TRBJ2-5	CASSYPRETQYF	TGTGCCAGCAGTTACCCCAGGGAGACCCAGTACTTC
TRBD1	.	TRBV10-3	TRBJ1-1	CAISESRDRGQRAFF	TGTGCCATCAGTGAGTCGCGGGACAGGGGGCAACGAGCTTTCTTT
TRBD1	many	TRBV28	TRBJ2-7	CASSFTAFGTGGSYEQYF	TGTGCCAGCAGTTTTACGGCCTTTGGGACAGGGGGCTCCTACGAGCAGTACTTC
.	many	TRBV7-2	TRBJ1-5	CASSLGGDQPQHF	TGCGCCAGCAGCTTGGGGGGAGATCAGCCCCAGCATTTT
.	few	TRBV11-2	TRBJ2-3	CASSLGRGRGLRRDTQYF	TGTGCCAGCAGCTTAGGAAGGGGAAGAGGACTCCGGAGGGATACGCAGTATTTT
.	.	TRBV6-5	TRBJ1-1	CASSYEGGDTEAFF	TGTGCCAGCAGCTACGAAGGGGGAGACACTGAAGCTTTCTTT
.	many	TRBV7-7	TRBJ2-2	CASSLDRPLNTGELFF	TGTGCCAGCAGCTTAGACAGACCCTTGAACACCGGGGAGCTGTTTTTT
.	few	TRBV7-7	TRBJ2-1	CASSLGEYNEQFF	TGTGCTAGCAGCTTAGGGGAGTACAATGAGCAGTTCTTC
TRBD2	.	TRBV20-1	TRBJ2-7	CSAPSASGSDYEQYF	TGCAGTGCCCCTTCAGCTAGCGGGAGCGACTACGAGCAGTACTTC
.	many	TRBV6-5	TRBJ1-2	CASTPVLGNYGYTF	TGTGCCAGCACCCCTGTTCTTGGAAACTATGGCTACACCTTC
TRBD1	.	TRBV12-3/TRBV12-4	TRBJ1-5	CASTRGEYSNQPQHF	TGTGCCAGCACCAGGGGGGAATATAGCAATCAGCCCCAGCATTTT
TRBD1	.	TRBV5-1	TRBJ2-7	CASSSPGQGYREQYF	TGCGCCAGCAGTTCTCCGGGACAGGGTTATCGCGAGCAGTACTTC
TRBD1	few	TRBV10-3	TRBJ2-3	CAISGDRGTDTQYF	TGTGCCATCAGTGGGGACAGGGGCACAGATACGCAGTATTTT